The present T cell receptor (beta chain) was sequenced within a study of shared clonotypes between healthy human individuals. On this clone: Antigen unknown.

CD45RO-negative, CCR7-positively selected cells formed the naive CD8 fraction, excluding terminally differentiated effector memory CD45RA+ cells. The data were produced by immunoSEQ multiplex PCR, yet TCRdb's version contains in-frame clones alone and is incomplete. The sample contains more than 2 million clones, 93% of which appear only once. This CDR3 is 14 amino acids long. CDR1 and CDR2 from the germline V gene are MGHRA and YSYEKL. Trimming took 6 bases from V and 1 from J, leaving 13 bases between them. Whole-study findings and limits: Some clonotypes were shared by all four sorted-subset donors, while others were not shared. The non-shared ones had lower generation probabilities than the shared ones.

The receptor was derived from a young man in good health. Some clones in this sample may be carry-over from other donors' samples. Material: naive CD8+ T cells from PBMCs. V and J are TRBV4-1 and TRBJ2-7; D remains unclear. The CDR3 DNA is TGCGCCAGCAGTTTGGATAGCTTTTCCTACGAGCAGTACTTC. This sequence encodes CASSLDSFSYEQYF.